This TCR beta chain emerged from a study of blood T cells in healthy people across ages. Whole-study findings and limits: No conclusive comparison of naive versus antigen-experienced cells was possible with unsorted PBMCs. In long-lived donors, naive CD4+ cell counts and diversity exceeded those of aged donors. The fall in TCR beta diversity per million T cells was roughly linear with age.

Combining a sample-barcoded 5' primer with a J-beta primer mix, a second PCR ran for about 7 to 11 cycles. Sequencing of every sample gave 2.5 million or more CDR3-containing paired-end reads. TCRdb itself ran the 5' RACE reads through MiXCR, one entry per CDR3 protein. The repertoire has about 760,000 distinct CDR3 sequences, around 50% of them found once; the top ten carry roughly 25%. About this clonotype itself: The antigen remains unidentified.

The sequenced material came from blood. The sequence was obtained from a man aged 35 to 55 in good health.

This CDR3 reads CSVGRGDYEQYF. CDR3 nucleotides: TGCAGCGTCGGTCGGGGGGACTACGAGCAGTACTTC. This chain links TRBV29-1 with TRBJ2-7; 7 bases align to TRBD2. Losses at the gene ends were 6 bases for V and 3 bases for J; bases not matched to a gene: 5. The V gene's germline CDR1 is SQVTM and CDR2 ANQGSEA. The CDR3 covers 12 residues.